Listed below are T cell receptor beta chains from one sample, sequenced in a study of T cells after yellow fever vaccination. TCRdb re-derived calls from the 5' RACE reads in MiXCR, one entry per CDR3 protein. The repertoire holds some 500,000 distinct CDR3 sequences, with about 13% as singletons. Sample: PBMCs, taken on the day of the yellow fever booster vaccination. All receptors derive from a man in his thirties or forties who received the YFV17D yellow fever vaccine. Each CDR3 is given with its conserved first and last residue. The D gene is left open where the match is weak. Expanded clones are given a class, and other clones once, few, many or no size at all.

d_call clone_size j_call v_call cdr3_aa cdr3_nt
TRBD2 few TRBJ2-5 TRBV10-3 CASSTRETQETQYF TGTGCCAGCTCAACGCGGGAGACCCAAGAGACCCAGTACTTC
- - TRBJ1-5 TRBV20-1 CSARSVTNQPQHF TGCAGTGCCAGGTCGGTAACGAATCAGCCCCAGCATTTT
- - TRBJ1-1 TRBV9 CASSPEGGLPAYTEAFF TGTGCCAGCAGCCCCGAGGGGGGACTCCCCGCGTACACTGAAGCTTTCTTT
- - TRBJ2-1 TRBV30 CAWSRPGVSGYYNEQFF TGTGCCTGGAGTAGACCGGGGGTTAGCGGCTACTACAATGAGCAGTTCTTC
- - TRBJ2-1 TRBV20-1 CSARGDWGGNEQFF TGCAGTGCTAGAGGGGACTGGGGCGGGAATGAGCAGTTCTTC
- few TRBJ2-6 TRBV5-1 CASSSSSTGANVLTF TGCGCCAGCAGTTCGTCAAGTACTGGGGCCAACGTCCTGACTTTC
- - TRBJ2-7 TRBV7-2 CASSRPGMEQYEQYF TGTGCCAGCAGCCGACCGGGGATGGAACAATACGAGCAGTACTTC
- few TRBJ1-1 TRBV5-1 CASSLFGSETEAFF TGCGCCAGCAGCTTGTTCGGGTCCGAGACTGAAGCTTTCTTT
TRBD2 few TRBJ2-7 TRBV6-1 CASRLGTNYEQYF TGTGCCAGCAGACTTGGGACTAACTACGAGCAGTACTTC
- - TRBJ2-3 TRBV6-5 CASSYSGDKDTQYF TGTGCCAGCAGTTACTCAGGGGACAAGGATACGCAGTATTTT
TRBD1 few TRBJ1-1 TRBV19 CASSTPGQGDTEAFF TGTGCCAGTAGTACCCCGGGGCAGGGGGACACTGAAGCTTTCTTT
TRBD1 - TRBJ2-7 TRBV2 CASIPRTGNIYEQYF TGTGCCAGCATCCCCCGGACAGGAAACATCTACGAGCAGTACTTC
- many TRBJ2-1 TRBV7-2 CASSLVLGSYNEQFF TGTGCCAGCAGCTTAGTCCTGGGCTCCTACAATGAGCAGTTCTTC
TRBD1 few TRBJ1-1 TRBV14 CASSQSRGAEAFF TGTGCCAGCAGCCAGAGCAGGGGGGCTGAAGCTTTCTTT
TRBD1 many TRBJ2-1 TRBV12-3/TRBV12-4 CASSLQTGLFNEQFF TGTGCCAGCAGTCTCCAGACAGGGCTATTCAATGAGCAGTTCTTC
- few TRBJ2-1 TRBV30 CAWSGYNEQFF TGTGCCTGGAGTGGGTACAATGAGCAGTTCTTC
- - TRBJ1-2 TRBV10-3 CAISPSGVNYGYTF TGTGCCATCAGTCCCTCAGGGGTCAACTATGGCTACACCTTC
- few TRBJ2-2 TRBV11-2 CASSPRTPTGELFF TGTGCCAGCAGCCCCCGGACCCCCACCGGGGAGCTGTTTTTT
- - TRBJ1-4 TRBV9 CASSSYPSATNEKLFF TGTGCCAGCAGCAGTTACCCCTCTGCAACTAATGAAAAACTGTTTTTT
- - TRBJ2-7 TRBV6-5 CASSSSPPRTGTSYEQYF TGTGCCAGCAGTTCCTCACCCCCCCGCACCGGGACAAGCTACGAGCAGTACTTC
- - TRBJ2-7 TRBV20-1 CSARGETGGTTREQYF TGCAGTGCTAGAGGGGAGACAGGTGGTACTACGAGGGAGCAGTACTTC
TRBD1 few TRBJ1-5 TRBV12-3/TRBV12-4 CASTGTVNQPQHF TGTGCCAGCACCGGGACAGTCAATCAGCCCCAGCATTTT
- few TRBJ2-1 TRBV24-1 CATSDGGLNEQFF TGTGCCACCAGTGACGGGGGGCTTAATGAGCAGTTCTTC
TRBD1 - TRBJ2-7 TRBV20-1 CSALKTGASYEQYF TGCAGTGCCCTGAAGACAGGGGCCTCCTACGAGCAGTACTTC
TRBD2 - TRBJ2-5 TRBV5-4 CASSPPGLVSETQYF TGTGCCAGCAGCCCACCGGGACTAGTGTCGGAGACCCAGTACTTC
- - TRBJ2-7 TRBV9 CASSVGTAIAGVYEQYF TGTGCCAGCAGCGTAGGGACGGCCATAGCAGGGGTCTACGAGCAGTACTTC
TRBD1 few TRBJ2-7 TRBV15 CATSARTGERNEQYF TGTGCCACCAGCGCACGGACAGGGGAGCGGAACGAGCAGTACTTC
TRBD2 few TRBJ2-7 TRBV10-3 CAIGLPGLAGHSGYEQYF TGTGCCATCGGCCTACCGGGACTAGCGGGACATTCTGGGTACGAGCAGTACTTC
- few TRBJ2-3 TRBV14 CASSQDLASPRTQYF TGTGCCAGCAGCCAAGATCTGGCGTCACCAAGGACGCAGTATTTT